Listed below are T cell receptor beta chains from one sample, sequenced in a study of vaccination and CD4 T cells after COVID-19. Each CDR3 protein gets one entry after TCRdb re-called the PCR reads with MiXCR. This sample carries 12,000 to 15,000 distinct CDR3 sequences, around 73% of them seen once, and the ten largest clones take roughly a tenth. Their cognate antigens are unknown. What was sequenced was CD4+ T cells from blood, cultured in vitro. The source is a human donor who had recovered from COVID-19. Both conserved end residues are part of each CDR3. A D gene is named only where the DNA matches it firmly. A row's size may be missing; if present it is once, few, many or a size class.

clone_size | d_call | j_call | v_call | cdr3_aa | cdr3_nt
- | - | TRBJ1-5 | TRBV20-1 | CSAPRGSLSNQPQHF | TGCAGTGCCCCGAGGGGGTCTCTGAGCAATCAGCCCCAGCATTTT
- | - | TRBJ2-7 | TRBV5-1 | CASSFSRDYEQYF | TGCGCCAGCAGCTTTTCCAGGGACTACGAGCAGTACTTC
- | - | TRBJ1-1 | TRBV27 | CASSPFRGTTEAFF | TGTGCCAGCAGTCCCTTCAGGGGTACCACTGAAGCTTTCTTT
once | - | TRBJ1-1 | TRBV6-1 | CASSQQRGSEAFF | TGTGCCAGCAGTCAACAACGGGGCTCTGAAGCTTTCTTT
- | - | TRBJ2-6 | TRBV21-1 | CASSKGQDGSGANVLTF | TGTGCCAGCAGCAAAGGCCAAGACGGCTCTGGGGCCAACGTCCTGACTTTC
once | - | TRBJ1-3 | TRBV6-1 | CASGIDRSSGNTIYF | TGTGCCAGCGGAATTGACAGGAGCTCTGGAAACACCATATATTTT
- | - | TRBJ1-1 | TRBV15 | CATSRDTPGNTEAFF | TGTGCCACCAGCAGAGATACCCCAGGGAACACTGAAGCTTTCTTT
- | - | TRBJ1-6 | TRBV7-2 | CVSSLYNSPLHF | TGTGTCAGCAGTCTGTATAATTCACCCCTCCACTTT
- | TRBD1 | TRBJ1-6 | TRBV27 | CASSLGQAYSPLHF | TGTGCCAGCAGTTTAGGACAGGCCTATTCACCCCTCCACTTT
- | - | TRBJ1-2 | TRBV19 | CATGRTVYGYTF | TGTGCCACCGGTAGGACGGTCTATGGCTACACCTTC
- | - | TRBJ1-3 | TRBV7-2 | CASSPGPGRGEGNTIYF | TGTGCCAGCAGCCCTGGTCCGGGTCGGGGTGAGGGGAACACCATATATTTT
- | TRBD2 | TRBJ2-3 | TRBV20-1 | CSARRLATDTQYF | TGCAGTGCTCGTAGACTAGCAACAGATACGCAGTATTTT
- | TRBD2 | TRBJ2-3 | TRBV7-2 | CASSPRLLAVRRTDTQYF | TGTGCCAGCAGCCCTCGCCTACTAGCGGTGAGACGCACAGATACGCAGTATTTT
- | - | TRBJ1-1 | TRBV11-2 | CASSLAQASDTEAFF | TGTGCCAGCAGCTTAGCACAGGCCTCCGACACTGAAGCTTTCTTT
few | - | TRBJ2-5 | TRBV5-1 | CASDNLAVGSHQETQYF | TGCGCCAGCGACAACCTGGCTGTGGGGTCCCATCAGGAGACCCAGTACTTC
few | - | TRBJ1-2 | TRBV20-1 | CSAPPNYGYTF | TGCAGTGCCCCCCCTAACTATGGCTACACCTTC